These 20 T cell receptor beta chains originate from one sample sequenced in a study of blood T cell repertoires in COVID-19. Profiling relied on immunoSEQ multiplex PCR, and the TCRdb table lists in-frame clones only, not all of them. The sample has about 240,000 clones, about 80% seen once. Sequencing input: peripheral blood. The receptor source for this set is a young man who had recovered from COVID-19.

The rearrangement links TRBV10-3 to TRBJ2-7; D is uncertain. Per the germline V gene, CDR1 is ENHRY and CDR2 is SYGVKD. This CDR3 has 13 residues. V dropped 6 bases and J dropped 3 bases, with 12 bases sitting between them. The CDR3 sequence is CAIRGDTNYEQYF. For the CDR3, the DNA is TGTGCCATCAGGGGCGACACCAACTACGAGCAGTACTTC.

This clone has just one count. The chain employs TRBV5-5 and TRBJ1-4; the D is unclear. V gave up 4 bases and J gave up 3 bases, with 7 bases separating them. CDR3 length: 13 residues. The V gene's germline CDR1 is SGHKS and CDR2 YYEKEE (reference sequence). CDR3 residues: CASSTTANEKLFF. The CDR3, as DNA: TGTGCCAGCAGCACAACAGCTAATGAAAAACTGTTTTTT.

Here the CDR3 DNA reads TGTGCCAGCAGCCCCCGCGGGCGATCACCCCTCCACTTT. Translating gives CASSPRGRSPLHF. The V gene is TRBV3-1 (or the pseudogene TRBV3-2), the J gene TRBJ1-6; no clear D gene. V was cut by 4 bases and J by 10 bases, with 11 bases left in between. CDR1 and CDR2 from the germline V gene are LGHDT and YNNKEL (reference sequence). This CDR3 has 13 amino acids.

The chain employs TRBV6-5 and TRBJ2-1; TRBD1 matches at 9 bases. The germline gives CDR1 MNHEY, CDR2 SVGAGI. This CDR3 contains 15 residues. The J segment lost 7 bases and the V segment lost 6 bases, leaving 10 bases of the junction unmatched. This CDR3 reads CASSAPGQGVNEQFF. As DNA, the CDR3 is TGTGCCAGCAGCGCACCGGGACAGGGTGTGAATGAGCAGTTCTTC.

This chain links TRBV5-1 with TRBJ1-6; no definite D call. This CDR3 is built from 15 residues. V was pared by 4 bases and J by 0 bases, with 8 bases between. Germline V lookup: CDR1 SGHRS, CDR2 YFSETQ. The CDR3 DNA reads as TGCGCCAGCAGCCCAGAAAGCTCCTATAATTCACCCCTCCACTTT. Translating it yields CASSPESSYNSPLHF.

In this sample, this clone turned up once. This chain uses TRBV5-4 with TRBJ2-1, with 8 positions matching TRBD2. Germline V gene sequence: CDR1 SGHNT, CDR2 YYREEE (reference sequence). V was pared by 4 bases and J by 10 bases, with 10 bases of the junction left unmatched. The CDR3 contains 14 residues. The CDR3 here is CASSNTGGAGEQFF. CDR3 nucleotides: TGTGCCAGCAGCAACACCGGGGGGGCAGGGGAGCAGTTCTTC. Full variable domain (remainder filled in from reference TRBV5-4 and TRBJ2-1): ETGVTQSPTHLIKTRGQQVTLRCSSQSGHNTVSWYQQALGQGPQFIFQYYREEENGRGNFPPRFSGLQFPNYSSELNVNALELDDSALYLCASSNTGGAGEQFFGPGTRLTVL.

The CDR3 loop reads CASSQGTGREQYF. DNA of the CDR3: TGCGCCAGCAGCCAGGGGACAGGGCGCGAGCAGTACTTC. V and J are TRBV4-1 and TRBJ2-7, with 9 bases matching TRBD1. Germline V CDR1 and CDR2: MGHRA, YSYEKL. The V and J ends lost 3 bases and 6 bases, in that order; junction bases with no gene match: 3. The CDR3 spans 13 residues.

V is TRBV25-1 and J is TRBJ2-7, with no clear D. Germline lookup yields CDR1 MGHDK and CDR2 SYGVNS. The CDR3 length is 11 residues. The germline V and J ends were trimmed by 5 bases and 3 bases, with 5 bases remaining between them. The CDR3 loop reads CASSRSYEQYF. CDR3 nucleotides: TGTGCCAGCAGTAGGAGCTACGAGCAGTACTTC.

The chain uses TRBV2 and TRBJ1-2, with D unresolved. Trimming removed 7 bases at V and 2 bases at J, with 11 bases between. This CDR3 has 13 residues. Germline lookup yields CDR1 SNHLY and CDR2 FYNNEI. The CDR3 reads CASTSDWNYGYTF. CDR3 sequence (DNA): TGTGCCAGCACCTCGGACTGGAACTATGGCTACACCTTC.

This sequence joins TRBV18 and TRBJ1-2; D is perhaps TRBD1 (6 bases). CDR1 and CDR2 from the germline V gene are KGHSH and LQKENI. With 2 bases removed from V and 0 bases from J, the gap between germline ends came to 13 bases. The CDR3 runs to 16 residues. DNA for the CDR3: TGTGCCAGCTCACCAAGGGACAACCTAGCTAACTATGGCTACACCTTC. This encodes CASSPRDNLANYGYTF.

The sample holds one count of this clone. The V gene is TRBV5-1, the J gene TRBJ2-5, with TRBD1 as a possible D gene (5 bases). Per the germline V gene, CDR1 is SGHRS and CDR2 is YFSETQ. The CDR3 has 16 amino acids. V was trimmed by 0 bases and J by 0 bases, leaving 12 bases between them. The CDR3 coding sequence is TGCGCCAGCAGCTTGGGTGGGGCCCTGTACCAAGAGACCCAGTACTTC. The encoded protein is CASSLGGALYQETQYF.

This chain connects TRBV5-5 to TRBJ2-3; TRBD1 matches 7 bases. V lost 0 bases to trimming and J lost 4 bases; unmatched junction nucleotides: 2. Germline CDR1 SGHKS, CDR2 YYEKEE (reference sequence). This CDR3 contains 14 residues. The CDR3 DNA sequence: TGTGCCAGCAGCTTGGGCCAGGGGGCAGATACGCAGTATTTT. It translates to CASSLGQGADTQYF.

V and J are TRBV11-3 and TRBJ2-2, with D possibly TRBD2 on 6 matching bases. The CDR3 extends over 17 amino acids. V lost 1 base, J lost 1 base, and 13 bases lay in between. The germline V gene encodes CDR1 SGHNT and CDR2 YENEEA. The CDR3 coding sequence is TGTGCCAGCAGCTTAGGCGGGGACTCAAGGAACACCGGGGAGCTGTTTTTT. This sequence encodes CASSLGGDSRNTGELFF.

V usage is TRBV28 and J usage is TRBJ1-5; TRBD1 agrees at 7 bases. The germline CDR1 and CDR2 sequences are MDHEN and SYDVKM. CDR3 length: 13 amino acids. The CDR3 coding sequence is TGTGTCTCAGGGGGTTATAGCAATCAGCCCCAGCATTTT. Encoded protein: CVSGGYSNQPQHF.

CDR3 loop: CASSHPGLAGGPNQETQYF. The CDR3 DNA is TGCGCCAGCAGCCACCCCGGCCTAGCGGGGGGGCCCAACCAAGAGACCCAGTACTTC. This chain links TRBV4-1 with TRBJ2-5; 12 positions match TRBD2. J was trimmed by 0 bases and V by 3 bases; bases with no gene match: 11. The length of the CDR3 is 19 residues. In germline, CDR1 is MGHRA, CDR2 YSYEKL.

V gene TRBV6-6 combines with J gene TRBJ1-2; 8 nucleotides agree with TRBD1. V shed 8 bases, J shed 8 bases, and the junction held 16 bases outside the gene matches. Looked up from germline, CDR1 is MNHNY and CDR2 is SVGAGI (reference sequence). The CDR3 consists of 15 residues. This CDR3 is CASEDVGRGREGYTF. CDR3 DNA: TGTGCCAGCGAGGATGTGGGCAGGGGGCGAGAAGGCTACACCTTC.

This chain joins TRBV6-1 and TRBJ2-5; 12 positions match TRBD2. In germline, CDR1 is MNHNS, CDR2 SASEGT. The CDR3 is made up of 14 amino acids. V shed 2 bases and J 11 bases; nucleotides not matched to a gene: 6. In DNA form, the CDR3 reads TGTGCCAGCAGTGAACCCCCTAGCGGGGGGGCTCAGTACTTC. This sequence encodes CASSEPPSGGAQYF.

The rearrangement links TRBV9 to TRBJ1-4; 8 bases line up with TRBD1. Germline V lookup: CDR1 SGDLS, CDR2 YYNGEE. J lost 4 bases, V lost 4 bases, and 9 bases had no gene match. CDR3 length: 16 residues. Here the CDR3 DNA reads TGTGCCAGCAGCCCACAGGGGGATGCCCTTAATGAAAAACTGTTTTTT. Its translation: CASSPQGDALNEKLFF.

V gene TRBV20-1 combines with J gene TRBJ2-1, with unresolved D. Per germline, CDR1 DFQATT and CDR2 SNEGSKA (reference sequence). The CDR3 loop spans 14 amino acids. Trimming took 3 bases from V and 0 from J, leaving 9 bases between them. The CDR3 region has the DNA TGCAGTGCTAGTTCGGGTTACTCCTACAATGAGCAGTTCTTC. Protein sequence: CSASSGYSYNEQFF.

This chain joins TRBV18 and TRBJ2-3, with 7 positions matching TRBD1. V dropped 8 bases and J dropped 4; count of bases not matched to a gene: 9. This CDR3 comprises 14 residues. In germline, CDR1 is KGHSH, CDR2 LQKENI. CDR3 DNA sequence: TGTGCCAGCGCAGACCTACAGGGGCCAGATACGCAGTATTTT. Protein product: CASADLQGPDTQYF.